The rows below give T cell receptor beta chains drawn from one sample of a study of blood T cells in healthy people across ages. In TCRdb, the 5' RACE reads were re-called with MiXCR into one record per CDR3 protein. Among 800,000 to 1,000,000 distinct CDR3 sequences listed, about 48% were seen once. The specimen was blood. These receptor sequences come from a man aged 30-40 years in good health. Each CDR3 is given with its conserved first and last residue. A D gene is named only where the DNA matches it firmly. The size field is filled for only some rows; it gives once, few, many or a size class.

>TRBV10-3|NA|NA|TRBJ2-7|14
TGTGCCATCAGTGAGGTTCTAGGGACCTACGAGCAGTACTTC
CAISEVLGTYEQYF
>TRBV5-1|NA|NA|TRBJ2-3|15
TGCGCCAGCAGCTTTATAACGACCCGGGGGGATACGCAGTATTTT
CASSFITTRGDTQYF
>TRBV27|NA|TRBD1|TRBJ1-5|15
TGTGCCAGCAGAGGGACCGACAGGGACAATCAGCCCCAGCATTTT
CASRGTDRDNQPQHF
>TRBV2|NA|NA|TRBJ2-1|15
TGTGCCAGCAGACGACAGGCTGTCTCCTACAATGAGCAGTTCTTC
CASRRQAVSYNEQFF
>TRBV6-1|once|NA|TRBJ1-5|12
TGTGCCACCACGACAGGAAATCAGCCCCAGCATTTT
CATTTGNQPQHF
>TRBV14|few|TRBD2|TRBJ2-5|14
TGTGCCAGCAGCCAAGAACTAGCGGAAGAGACCCAGTACTTC
CASSQELAEETQYF
>TRBV6-6|NA|TRBD2|TRBJ2-1|15
TGTGCCAGCAGTAACGGGGGGTCGGGCTACAATGAGCAGTTCTTC
CASSNGGSGYNEQFF
>TRBV29-1|NA|TRBD2|TRBJ2-2|15
TGCAGCGTTGAAGACGCGGGGGAGAACACCGGGGAGCTGTTTTTT
CSVEDAGENTGELFF
>TRBV7-2|few|NA|TRBJ2-7|14
TGTGCCAGCAGCTTACCGACTAGTTCCTACGAGCAGTACTTC
CASSLPTSSYEQYF
>TRBV6-5|few|NA|TRBJ2-3|16
TGTGCCAGCAGGACGCAGGTATTGCGTGGCACAGATACGCAGTATTTT
CASRTQVLRGTDTQYF
>TRBV20-1|many|NA|TRBJ2-7|12
TGCAGTGCTAGAGATGGGACCTACGAGCAGTACTTC
CSARDGTYEQYF
>TRBV12-3/TRBV12-4|once|TRBD1|TRBJ2-1|13
TGTGCCGGTGGCTGGGACAGGGTTAATGAGCAGTTCTTC
CAGGWDRVNEQFF
>TRBV12-3/TRBV12-4|NA|NA|TRBJ1-5|13
TGTGCCAGCAGTTTAGGGCAAATACAGCCCCAGCATTTT
CASSLGQIQPQHF
>TRBV10-3|NA|TRBD2|TRBJ2-1|14
TGTGCCATCAGTCTTAGGGAGGGGCAGAATGAGCAGTTCTTC
CAISLREGQNEQFF
>TRBV6-5|NA|NA|TRBJ2-3|14
TGTGCCAGCAGTTGGGGCCCCCGGGCAGATACGCAGTATTTT
CASSWGPRADTQYF
>TRBV29-1|NA|TRBD1|TRBJ2-7|15
TGCAGCGTTGAACGGGGACAGGACTCCTCCTACGAGCAGTACTTC
CSVERGQDSSYEQYF
>TRBV20-1|NA|NA|TRBJ1-5|17
TGCAGTGCTAGAGGAGGACCGAAAATTTATAGCAATCAGCCCCAGCATTTT
CSARGGPKIYSNQPQHF
>TRBV9|NA|NA|TRBJ2-6|18
TGTGCCAGCAGCGTAGAGGCGGGGGCTTACTCTGGGGCCAACGTCCTGACTTTC
CASSVEAGAYSGANVLTF
>TRBV28|few|NA|TRBJ1-2|12
TGTGCCACCCAGACAGGATCATATGGCTACACCTTC
CATQTGSYGYTF
>TRBV20-1|NA|NA|TRBJ1-5|16
TGCAGTGCTAGAGGGGCTCGGGGGGGATGGGATCAGCCCCAGCATTTT
CSARGARGGWDQPQHF
>TRBV6-2/TRBV6-3|NA|TRBD1|TRBJ2-5|15
TGTGCCAGCAGTTATGAGGGACAGAATCACGAGACCCAGTACTTC
CASSYEGQNHETQYF
>TRBV29-1|NA|NA|TRBJ1-6|13
TGCAGCGAGGGGAGGGCCGGTAATTCACCCCTCCACTTT
CSEGRAGNSPLHF
>TRBV28|NA|TRBD1|TRBJ1-2|14
TGTGCCAGCAGTTCGAATTCGGACAGGGGTGGCTACACCTTC
CASSSNSDRGGYTF